The present entry profiles one TCR beta chain with its context. TCRdb analysed the RACE reads with MiXCR anew, one entry per CDR3 protein. This table holds 65,000 to 95,000 distinct CDR3 sequences, 12% found once. This sample stems from a study of human T cells and chemical hapten exposure. The time point denotes: patch test 1, 2 weeks after DPC sensitization. The treatment here: therapeutic diphenylcyclopropenone sensitization with weekly scalp DPC. Alopecia patients between 18 and 70 years old and suitable for DPC were used as donors. The total RNA was obtained from whole blood that was not fractionated. The CDR3 has 14 residues. Germline loops: CDR1 WSHSY, CDR2 SAAADI. The V end lost 7 bases, the J end lost 4 bases, and 14 bases lay between the germline ends.

This TCR derives from a woman in her sixties or seventies with alopecia areata. Some clones in this sample may be carry-over from other donors' samples. This rearrangement joins TRBV10-2 to TRBJ2-1; a weak D match, TRBD1 (6 bases). The input for sequencing was whole blood, taken in connection with sensitization to the hapten diphenylcyclopropenone (DPC). CDR3 protein: CASKVDSFYNEQFF. As DNA, the CDR3 is TGCGCCAGCAAGGTGGACAGCTTTTACAATGAGCAGTTCTTC.